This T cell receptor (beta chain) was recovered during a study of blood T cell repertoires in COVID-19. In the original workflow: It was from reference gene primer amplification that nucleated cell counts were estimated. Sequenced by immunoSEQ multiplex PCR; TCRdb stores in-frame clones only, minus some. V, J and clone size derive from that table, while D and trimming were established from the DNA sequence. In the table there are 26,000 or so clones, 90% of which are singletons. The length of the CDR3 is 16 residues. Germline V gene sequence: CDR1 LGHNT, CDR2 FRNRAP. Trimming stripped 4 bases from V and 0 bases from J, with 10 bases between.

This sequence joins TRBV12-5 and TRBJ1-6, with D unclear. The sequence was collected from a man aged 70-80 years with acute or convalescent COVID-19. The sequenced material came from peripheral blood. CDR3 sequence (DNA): TGTGCTAGTGGTTCCTTTGGGAGCTCCTATAATTCACCCCTCCACTTT. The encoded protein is CASGSFGSSYNSPLHF.